This TCR beta chain was found in a study of blood T cell repertoires in COVID-19. Study context: Samples taken during acute and convalescent COVID-19 were collected in the United States, Italy and Spain. Sample material is recorded as cDNA or gDNA derived from T cells, B-cell-depleted T cells, or PBMCs.

The germline V gene has CDR1 SGHRS and CDR2 YFSETQ. The CDR3 consists of 13 residues. Trimming took 5 bases from V and 1 from J, leaving 9 bases between them. Original processing methods: Estimation of nucleated cell counts relied on the amplification of reference gene primers. Sequenced by immunoSEQ multiplex PCR; TCRdb stores in-frame clones only, minus some. From that table come the V and J calls and clone size; the DNA was used to work out D and trimming. Among approximately 300,000 clones listed, about 82% were seen once. J is TRBJ1-2 and V is TRBV5-1; tentative D call: TRBD1 (6 bases). The specimen was peripheral blood. This receptor was identified in a woman aged 45-65 years with acute or convalescent COVID-19. The CDR3 nucleotides read TGCGCCAGCAGGATGGACAGTAACTATGGCTACACCTTC. This codes for CASRMDSNYGYTF.